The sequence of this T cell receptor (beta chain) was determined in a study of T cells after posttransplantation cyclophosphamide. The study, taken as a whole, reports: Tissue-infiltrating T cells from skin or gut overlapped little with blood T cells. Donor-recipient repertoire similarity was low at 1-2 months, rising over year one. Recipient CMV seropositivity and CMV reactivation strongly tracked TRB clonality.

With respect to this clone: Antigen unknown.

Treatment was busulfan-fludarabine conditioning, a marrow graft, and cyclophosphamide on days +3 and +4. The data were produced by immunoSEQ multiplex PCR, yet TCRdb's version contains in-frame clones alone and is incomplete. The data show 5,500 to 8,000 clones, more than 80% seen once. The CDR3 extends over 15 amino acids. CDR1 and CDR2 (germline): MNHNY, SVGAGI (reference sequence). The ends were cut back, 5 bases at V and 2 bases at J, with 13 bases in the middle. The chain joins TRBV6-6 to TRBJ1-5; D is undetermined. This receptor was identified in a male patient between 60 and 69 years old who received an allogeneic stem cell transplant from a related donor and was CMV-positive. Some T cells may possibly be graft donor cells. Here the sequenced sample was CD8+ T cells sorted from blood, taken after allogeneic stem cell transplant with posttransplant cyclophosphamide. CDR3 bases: TGTGCCAGCAGTACCCCTGAGGGCGGCAATCAGCCCCAGCATTTT. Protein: CASSTPEGGNQPQHF.